The 22 T cell receptor beta chains below come from one sample, sequenced in a study of naive and memory T cell subsets. TCR cDNA received a 3' ligated oligonucleotide that carried a UMI. The SP2 primer and nested alpha and beta constant region primers amplified ligated cDNA in four rounds. TCRdb reanalysed the 5' RACE reads using MiXCR and keeps one entry per CDR3 protein. The table includes roughly 48,000 distinct CDR3 sequences, around 4.7% detected once. The receptors originated from a female donor in good health.

Only a few counts were recorded for this clonotype. V gene TRBV28 combines with J gene TRBJ2-5, with D maybe TRBD1 (6 bases). The V gene's germline CDR1 is MDHEN and CDR2 SYDVKM. There are 18 residues in the CDR3. V shed 4 bases and J shed 4 bases, with 25 bases lying between them. This CDR3 is CASSSSRGTGMGGETQYF. The CDR3 bases are TGTGCCAGCAGTTCCAGCAGGGGAACAGGGATGGGCGGAGAGACCCAGTACTTC.

Turning to this clonotype: One base away lies a much larger clone, so this may be a sequencing read error. This chain links TRBV18 with TRBJ2-2; 10 bases line up with TRBD1. The V gene end was trimmed by 3 bases and the J gene end by 6 bases; junction bases not matched to a gene: 7. The CDR3 has 16 residues. Germline V gives CDR1 KGHSH, CDR2 LQKENI. The DNA of the CDR3 is TGTGCCAGCTCACCCTCGACAGGGGGCCGCGCCGGGGAGCTGTTTTTT. Its translation: CASSPSTGGRAGELFF.

This clonotype was seen ten or more times. The rearrangement joins TRBV11-2 to TRBJ2-1; D remains unclear. Germline CDR1 and CDR2: SGHAT and FQNNGV. The CDR3 is 12 amino acids. The V gene lost 1 base and the J gene lost 8 bases, with 6 bases spanning the gap. CDR3 nucleotides: TGTGCCAGCAGCTTAGGTTCCGATGAGCAGTTCTTC. It translates to CASSLGSDEQFF. The whole variable domain, remainder taken from reference TRBV11-2 and TRBJ2-1, is EAGVAQSPRYKIIEKRQSVAFWCNPISGHATLYWYQQILGQGPKLLIQFQNNGVVDDSQLPKDRFSAERLKGVDSTLKIQPAKLEDSAVYLCASSLGSDEQFFGPGTRLTVL.

This clonotype was recorded many times. This chain links TRBV6-1 with TRBJ2-4, with D perhaps given as TRBD1 or TRBD2 (7 bases each). The V end was cut by 8 bases, the J end by 8 bases, with 13 bases between. Germline CDR1 MNHNS, CDR2 SASEGT. The CDR3 is 12 residues long. CDR3 nucleotides: TGTGCCAGCGGGCAGGGGGGGCACATTCAGTACTTC. Amino acid sequence: CASGQGGHIQYF.

This clonotype came up many times. The chain has TRBV5-1 and TRBJ2-1, with 8 bases aligning to TRBD2. CDR1 SGHRS and CDR2 YFSETQ come from the germline V gene. V lost 2 bases, J lost 5 bases, and 12 bases stayed unmatched. The CDR3 is 17 residues long. The DNA of the CDR3 is TGCGCCAGCAGCTTCGGGACAAGAGCGGGAGTAGACAATGAGCAGTTCTTC. The encoded protein is CASSFGTRAGVDNEQFF.

This chain links TRBV24-1 with TRBJ2-2, with a possible D match to TRBD2 (5 bases). V dropped 7 bases and J dropped 6 bases, with 11 bases sitting between them. Germline-derived CDR1 and CDR2 are KGHDR and SFDVKD. This CDR3 comprises 13 residues. CDR3 in DNA: TGTGCCACCAGGGACTCGGAGCCCGGGGAGCTGTTTTTT. It encodes CATRDSEPGELFF.

This clonotype was observed a handful of times. The rearrangement joins TRBV5-5 to TRBJ2-7, with TRBD1 identical over 8 bases. V was clipped by 1 base and J by 3 bases; unmatched bases: 6. Germline V gene sequence: CDR1 SGHKS, CDR2 YYEKEE (reference sequence). CDR3 size: 15 residues. As DNA, the CDR3 is TGTGCCAGCAGCTTGTCTGGACAGGGAGTCTACGAGCAGTACTTC. This codes for CASSLSGQGVYEQYF.

This clonotype was observed a few times. This may come from a read error, since a much larger clone is one base off. This chain connects TRBV29-1 to TRBJ2-3; possibly TRBD2 for D (6 bases). V was pared by 6 bases and J by 4 bases, with 14 bases between. Looked up from germline, CDR1 is SQVTM and CDR2 is ANQGSEA. This CDR3 has 13 residues. Here the CDR3 DNA reads TGCAGCGTGACTAGATCTCGAGCAGATACGCAGTATTTT. Its protein is CSVTRSRADTQYF.

Ten or more counts support this clonotype. The V and J genes are TRBV18 and TRBJ2-7, with D perhaps matching TRBD1 (6 bases). Trimming pared 3 bases from V and 0 bases from J, leaving 24 bases between. Per the germline V gene, CDR1 is KGHSH and CDR2 is LQKENI. This CDR3 has 19 amino acids. For the CDR3, the DNA is TGTGCCAGCTCACCCCGTAGTCCCACAGGGTCCTCCTTCTCCTACGAGCAGTACTTC. The encoded protein is CASSPRSPTGSSFSYEQYF.

Many counts were recorded for this clonotype. J is TRBJ2-7 and V is TRBV12-3 or TRBV12-4; D is ambiguous. V lost 2 bases to trimming and J lost 3 bases, with 11 bases between them. This CDR3 has 14 residues. The CDR3 spells CASSLLGESYEQYF. The CDR3 DNA reads TGTGCCAGCAGTTTACTGGGTGAGAGCTACGAGCAGTACTTC.

This clonotype was counted many times. The J gene is TRBJ2-7, the V gene TRBV7-2; TRBD2 aligns across 11 bases. CDR3 length equals 16 residues. V gave up 4 bases and J gave up 3 bases; unmatched junction bases: 8. Germline loops: CDR1 SGHTA, CDR2 FQGNSA. The CDR3 loop is CASSSLAGGGDYEQYF. For the CDR3, the DNA is TGTGCCAGCAGCTCCTTAGCGGGAGGGGGTGACTACGAGCAGTACTTC.

This clonotype was detected many times. The J gene is TRBJ1-5, the V gene TRBV20-1, with 7 bases lining up with TRBD1. The trim removed 6 bases at V and 0 bases at J, leaving 8 bases unmatched. CDR3 length: 15 residues. From germline, CDR1 is DFQATT and CDR2 SNEGSKA (reference sequence). Written as DNA, the CDR3 is TGCAGTGCCAAACCGGGGACAGATAGCAATCAGCCCCAGCATTTT. This sequence encodes CSAKPGTDSNQPQHF.

This clonotype has more than one count but fewer than ten. The J gene is TRBJ2-1, the V gene TRBV10-1; D ambiguous. Germline assignment: CDR1 WNHNN and CDR2 SYGVQD (reference sequence). The CDR3 runs 15 residues. Trimming shortened V by 2 bases and J by 0 bases, and 8 bases separated the two germline ends. The CDR3 DNA reads TGCGCCAGCAGTGAGGGGCGGAACTCCTACAATGAGCAGTTCTTC. Encoded protein: CASSEGRNSYNEQFF.

This clonotype was detected ten times or more. The gene calls are TRBV29-1 and TRBJ1-4; 7 bases map to TRBD1. Germline V lookup: CDR1 SQVTM, CDR2 ANQGSEA. CDR3 size: 11 residues. Trimming removed 7 bases from V and 8 bases from J; junction bases left unmatched: 4. CDR3 bases: TGCAGCGGTGGACAGGAGGAAAAACTGTTTTTT. Its translation is CSGGQEEKLFF.

This clonotype was counted many times. The chain combines TRBV12-5 with TRBJ2-4, with a tentative D call TRBD2 (5 bases). The CDR3 length is 18 residues. The V end was cut by 1 base, the J end by 0 bases, with 16 bases between. In germline, CDR1 is LGHNT, CDR2 FRNRAP. The CDR3 protein is CASGLDTRGRLAKNIQYF. CDR3 nucleotide sequence: TGTGCTAGTGGTTTGGACACCCGAGGGCGATTAGCCAAAAACATTCAGTACTTC.

This clonotype was observed a few times. V usage is TRBV28 and J usage is TRBJ2-7, with TRBD1 matching 9 bases. The trim removed 8 bases at V and 4 bases at J, leaving 9 bases unmatched. There are 14 residues in the CDR3. Germline V CDR1 and CDR2: MDHEN, SYDVKM. CDR3 DNA: TGTGCCAGCCTAAAGACAGGGGGTATGTACGAGCAGTACTTC. Its protein product is CASLKTGGMYEQYF.

This clonotype was observed many times. The rearrangement links TRBV27 to TRBJ2-7; D remains unclear. CDR1 MNHEY and CDR2 SMNVEV come from the germline V gene (reference sequence). V lost 5 bases, J lost 3 bases, and 17 bases lay in between. The CDR3 consists of 15 residues. The CDR3 region is CASSPPSTLYYEQYF. CDR3 sequence (DNA): TGTGCCAGCAGTCCCCCGTCTACCCTCTACTACGAGCAGTACTTC.

Only a few counts were recorded for this clonotype. The chain recombines TRBV27 with TRBJ2-2; D may be TRBD2 (5 bases). CDR3 length: 14 residues. Trimming took off 5 bases at V and 5 bases at J, with 12 bases between the two ends. Germline lookup yields CDR1 MNHEY and CDR2 SMNVEV (reference sequence). CDR3 sequence reads: CASSPKTGTGELFF. The CDR3 bases are TGTGCCAGCAGTCCAAAGACGGGAACCGGGGAGCTGTTTTTT.

This clonotype was detected many times. This chain links TRBV6-1 with TRBJ2-7; D gene ambiguous. V lost 6 bases and J 11 bases, leaving 11 bases between the germline ends. The germline V gene has CDR1 MNHNS and CDR2 SASEGT. This CDR3 contains 10 residues. CDR3 bases: TGTGCCAGCAGCTCTGGCACCAAGTACTTC. Amino acids: CASSSGTKYF.

This clonotype was found a few times. The rearrangement links TRBV6-5 to TRBJ1-3, with D maybe TRBD1 (6 bases). With 4 bases removed from V and 0 bases from J, the gap between germline ends came to 10 bases. Per the germline V gene, CDR1 is MNHEY and CDR2 is SVGAGI. CDR3 length: 15 amino acids. CDR3 residues: CASSSDRFSGNTIYF. The CDR3 nucleotides are TGTGCCAGCAGTTCCGACAGGTTCTCTGGAAACACCATATATTTT.

In its sample, this clonotype was seen many times. The chain carries TRBV2 and TRBJ1-2; D is possibly TRBD1 (6 bases). The CDR3 is 12 amino acids. V was cut by 10 bases and J by 4 bases, with 13 bases left in between. Per germline, CDR1 SNHLY and CDR2 FYNNEI. The CDR3 here is CAIYRETYGYTF. As DNA, the CDR3 is TGTGCCATCTACAGGGAAACCTATGGCTACACCTTC.

V is TRBV28 and J is TRBJ1-2, with a tentative D call TRBD1 (5 bases). The ends were cut back, 3 bases at V and 6 bases at J, with 11 bases in the middle. Germline V gene data show CDR1 as MDHEN and CDR2 as SYDVKM. CDR3 length: 13 residues. CDR3 residues: CASSFRGTDGYTF. CDR3 in DNA: TGTGCCAGCAGTTTCCGGGGCACTGATGGCTACACCTTC.